Presented here are 29 T cell receptor beta chains from one specimen sequenced in a study of siplizumab effects on memory and regulatory T cells. Here immunoSEQ multiplex PCR was the method, and the copy in TCRdb shows in-frame clones only, minus some. This table has about 50,000 clones, 95% to 98% appearing once. Specimen: naive CD8+ T cells sorted from blood. The receptors were sampled from a human donor in good health.

CDR3 amino acids: CASSLALDRNNEQFF. The CDR3 region has the DNA TGTGCCAGCAGCTTAGCCCTAGATCGGAACAATGAGCAGTTCTTC. V is TRBV13 and J is TRBJ2-1, with no clear D. This CDR3 region has 15 residues. Trimming took 1 base from V and 5 from J, leaving 12 bases between them. Germline V CDR1 and CDR2: PRHDT, FYEKMQ (reference sequence).

J is TRBJ2-1 and V is TRBV25-1; D tentatively fits TRBD1 or TRBD2 (5 bases each). Between the trimmed V and J ends, which lost 9 bases and 2 bases, there was a span of 11 bases. Germline lookup yields CDR1 MGHDK and CDR2 SYGVNS. CDR3 length: 13 amino acids. CDR3 region: CASGQGAYNEQFF. Written as DNA, the CDR3 is TGTGCCAGTGGGCAGGGAGCCTACAATGAGCAGTTCTTC.

The rearrangement joins TRBV9 to TRBJ2-1; the match to TRBD2 covers 12 bases. There are 15 residues in the CDR3. Germline V lookup: CDR1 SGDLS, CDR2 YYNGEE. V shed 2 bases, J shed 7 bases, and the junction held 4 bases outside the gene matches. CDR3 sequence: CASSVWTSGTNEQFF. CDR3 nucleotide sequence: TGTGCCAGCAGCGTTTGGACTAGCGGGACGAATGAGCAGTTCTTC.

The gene calls are TRBV19 and TRBJ2-3; D unclear. Germline CDR1 LNHDA, CDR2 SQIVND (reference sequence). The CDR3 consists of 15 residues. Trimming took off 1 base at V and 3 bases at J, with 11 bases between the two ends. The CDR3 bases are TGTGCCAGTAGTATAGTGAGGACCCTTACAGATACGCAGTATTTT. Translated: CASSIVRTLTDTQYF. The whole variable domain, filled in from reference TRBV19 and TRBJ2-3, reads DGGITQSPKYLFRKEGQNVTLSCEQNLNHDAMYWYRQDPGQGLRLIYYSQIVNDFQKGDIAEGYSVSREKKESFPLTVTSAQKNPTAFYLCASSIVRTLTDTQYFGPGTRLTVL.

This clone was picked up one time. Here the CDR3 reads CASVKTGAGETQYF. The CDR3 DNA is TGTGCCAGCGTAAAGACAGGGGCTGGGGAGACCCAGTACTTC. The rearrangement links TRBV7-8 to TRBJ2-5; 8 bases match TRBD1. The CDR3 contains 14 residues. Germline CDR1 is SGHVS and CDR2 is FQNEAQ. With 8 bases clipped from V and 5 bases from J, the junction kept 10 bases outside the gene matches.

V usage is TRBV27 and J usage is TRBJ1-1; TRBD1 agrees at 7 bases. Germline values: CDR1 MNHEY, CDR2 SMNVEV (reference sequence). The junction had 7 bases not matched to a gene; V was cut back by 2 bases and J by 10 bases. The CDR3 is 13 residues long. CDR3 amino acids: CASSLGLTGRAFF. In DNA, the CDR3 is TGTGCCAGCAGTTTAGGGTTGACAGGGAGAGCTTTCTTT.

V is TRBV30 and J is TRBJ2-1, with 9 bases aligning to TRBD2. CDR3 length: 20 amino acids. Per germline, CDR1 GTSNPN and CDR2 SVGIG (reference sequence). V dropped 4 bases and J dropped 1; count of bases not matched to a gene: 20. CDR3: CAWTAIEGLGSGSSYNEQFF. As DNA, the CDR3 is TGTGCCTGGACTGCGATTGAAGGGCTCGGTAGCGGGAGTTCCTACAATGAGCAGTTCTTC.

This chain connects TRBV25-1 to TRBJ1-2; D remains ambiguous. V was pared by 5 bases and J by 4 bases, with 11 bases between. CDR1 is MGHDK and CDR2 is SYGVNS in the germline V gene. The CDR3 extends over 13 amino acids. The CDR3 DNA reads as TGTGCCAGCAGTTTGGCGGTCGGCTATGGCTACACCTTC. It codes for CASSLAVGYGYTF.

The V gene is TRBV6-1, the J gene TRBJ1-3, with D perhaps TRBD1 (6 bases). This CDR3 is 15 amino acids long. V was clipped by 2 bases and J by 2 bases, with 10 bases between them. Germline-derived CDR1 and CDR2 are MNHNS and SASEGT. The CDR3 nucleotides read TGTGCCAGCAGTGAAATTTCAGGGGCTGGAAACACCATATATTTT. Protein: CASSEISGAGNTIYF.

This clone is a singleton in its sample. V is TRBV5-1 and J is TRBJ2-2; D assignment may be TRBD1 or TRBD2 (5 bases each). V was trimmed by 2 bases and J by 5 bases, leaving 7 bases between them. Germline-derived CDR1 and CDR2 are SGHRS and YFSETQ. CDR3 length equals 13 residues. CDR3 in DNA: TGCGCCAGCAGCTTAGAGGGGACCGGGGAGCTGTTTTTT. Translated: CASSLEGTGELFF.

V gene TRBV14 combines with J gene TRBJ2-5; weak D call: TRBD2 (5 bases). Germline CDR1 reads SGHDN; CDR2 reads FVKESK. CDR3 length: 14 residues. Trimming left V 0 bases short and J 5 bases short, with 10 bases between. The CDR3 loop is CASSQDLEEETQYF. In DNA, the CDR3 is TGTGCCAGCAGCCAAGATCTGGAGGAGGAGACCCAGTACTTC.

The rearrangement uses TRBV7-9 and TRBJ1-4; weak D call: TRBD1 (5 bases). The CDR3 is made up of 15 amino acids. Trimming removed 5 bases at V and 1 base at J, with 11 bases between. Germline V CDR1 and CDR2: SEHNR, FQNEAQ (reference sequence). CDR3 loop: CASSGTAGTNEKLFF. Written as DNA, the CDR3 is TGTGCCAGCAGCGGGACGGCTGGAACTAATGAAAAACTGTTTTTT.

The V and J genes are TRBV27 and TRBJ2-2, with TRBD2 matching over 7 bases. This CDR3 spans 16 amino acids. CDR1 MNHEY and CDR2 SMNVEV come from the germline V gene (reference sequence). The trim removed 4 bases at V and 3 bases at J, leaving 8 bases unmatched. CDR3 in amino acids: CASSSMGRADTGELFF. CDR3 DNA sequence: TGTGCCAGCAGTTCCATGGGGAGGGCCGACACCGGGGAGCTGTTTTTT.

The J gene is TRBJ2-6, the V gene TRBV19; perhaps TRBD2 as D (5 bases). The V end was cut by 6 bases, the J end by 2 bases, with 8 bases between. The germline V gene has CDR1 LNHDA and CDR2 SQIVND (reference sequence). The CDR3 covers 14 residues. This CDR3 is CASSLGAGANVLTF. The CDR3 nucleotides read TGTGCCAGTAGCCTCGGGGCTGGGGCCAACGTCCTGACTTTC.

V usage is TRBV27 and J usage is TRBJ2-6; D remains unclear. Trimming cost V 2 bases and J 0 bases, with 11 bases left between them. The CDR3 runs 17 residues. Germline V gene sequence: CDR1 MNHEY, CDR2 SMNVEV (reference sequence). CDR3 loop: CASSLGSSSSGANVLTF. The CDR3 DNA follows: TGTGCCAGCAGTTTAGGCTCCTCCTCCTCTGGGGCCAACGTCCTGACTTTC.

The chain couples TRBV7-6 to TRBJ2-1; D may be TRBD2 (6 bases). Trimming took 3 bases from V and 8 from J, leaving 20 bases between them. CDR3 length: 16 residues. In germline, CDR1 is SGHVS, CDR2 FNYEAQ. The chain's CDR3 is CASSFTLAPTEDEQFF. In nucleotides, the CDR3 is TGTGCCAGCAGCTTTACCCTAGCGCCCACAGAGGATGAGCAGTTCTTC.

V gene TRBV5-1 combines with J gene TRBJ2-1; 13 bases line up with TRBD2. Losses at the gene ends were 4 bases for V and 7 bases for J; bases not matched to a gene: 5. CDR1 SGHRS and CDR2 YFSETQ come from the germline V gene. The CDR3 sequence is 15 residues long. CDR3 amino acids: CASSPTLAGGNEQFF. CDR3 DNA sequence: TGCGCCAGCAGCCCTACACTAGCGGGGGGGAATGAGCAGTTCTTC.

The CDR3 spells CASSVEFGRIYEQYF. The CDR3 bases are TGTGCCAGCAGCGTTGAATTCGGGAGAATCTACGAGCAGTACTTC. The chain employs TRBV9 and TRBJ2-7; a weak D match, TRBD2 (6 bases). The CDR3 contains 15 residues. The ends were cut back, 2 bases at V and 3 bases at J, with 15 bases in the middle. Per the germline V gene, CDR1 is SGDLS and CDR2 is YYNGEE. Using reference TRBV9 and TRBJ2-7 for the parts outside the CDR3, the full variable domain is DSGVTQTPKHLITATGQRVTLRCSPRSGDLSVYWYQQSLDQGLQFLIQYYNGEERAKGNILERFSAQQFPDLHSELNLSSLELGDSALYFCASSVEFGRIYEQYFGPGTRLTVT.

This clone was detected once. This rearrangement joins TRBV7-8 to TRBJ2-7; D is perhaps TRBD2 (6 bases). The CDR3 totals 16 residues. Trimming shortened V by 4 bases and J by 2 bases, and 18 bases separated the two germline ends. Looked up from germline, CDR1 is SGHVS and CDR2 is FQNEAQ. The CDR3 DNA reads TGTGCCAGCAGCTCAAAAGCCGGGACTTTAACCTACGAGCAGTACTTC. Translated: CASSSKAGTLTYEQYF.

The chain joins TRBV5-4 to TRBJ2-7; D not certain. With 4 bases removed from V and 0 bases from J, the gap between germline ends came to 14 bases. CDR1 and CDR2 from the germline V gene are SGHNT and YYREEE (reference sequence). This CDR3 has 15 amino acids. CDR3 region: CASSLLARNSYEQYF. In DNA form, the CDR3 reads TGTGCCAGCAGCCTCCTGGCGAGGAACTCCTACGAGCAGTACTTC.

The chain recombines TRBV7-9 with TRBJ2-7; 9 bases map to TRBD1. CDR3 length: 14 amino acids. Per germline, CDR1 SEHNR and CDR2 FQNEAQ (reference sequence). The junction had 9 bases not matched to a gene; V was cut back by 5 bases and J by 7 bases. Here the CDR3 DNA reads TGTGCCAGCAGCCACCGGGACAGGGCTGGGGAGCAGTACTTC. This codes for CASSHRDRAGEQYF.

Only one count was recorded for this clone. The V and J genes are TRBV11-3 and TRBJ2-1, with no clear D. The CDR3 runs to 14 residues. The V end lost 0 bases, the J end lost 6 bases, and 9 bases lay between the germline ends. Germline assignment: CDR1 SGHNT and CDR2 YENEEA. The CDR3 here is CASSLDIAPNEQFF. The CDR3 DNA is TGTGCCAGCAGCTTAGATATAGCCCCCAATGAGCAGTTCTTC. The variable domain in full, with the rest retrieved from reference TRBV11-3 and TRBJ2-1, is EAGVVQSPRYKIIEKKQPVAFWCNPISGHNTLYWYLQNLGQGPELLIRYENEEAVDDSQLPKDRFSAERLKGVDSTLKIQPAELGDSAVYLCASSLDIAPNEQFFGPGTRLTVL.

The V call is TRBV6-5, the J call TRBJ2-3; D may be TRBD2 (5 bases). The V gene lost 0 bases and the J gene lost 0 bases, with 10 bases spanning the gap. In germline, CDR1 is MNHEY, CDR2 SVGAGI. There are 16 residues in the CDR3. The CDR3 reads CASSYSSLASTDTQYF. Written as DNA, the CDR3 is TGTGCCAGCAGTTACTCATCCCTAGCAAGCACAGATACGCAGTATTTT.

This chain connects TRBV4-3 to TRBJ2-7, with 11 positions matching TRBD2. This CDR3 has 15 residues. With V trimmed by 4 bases and J by 2 bases, 4 bases remained unmatched. Per germline, CDR1 LGHNA and CDR2 YSLEER. This chain's CDR3 is CASSRGTSGPYEQYF. The DNA for the CDR3 is TGCGCCAGCAGCCGTGGGACTAGCGGTCCCTACGAGCAGTACTTC.

The chain carries TRBV7-3 and TRBJ2-7; 9 bases match TRBD1. Unmatched junction bases numbered 5, after V lost 6 bases and J lost 5 bases. CDR1 and CDR2 (germline): SGHTA, FQGTGA. The length of the CDR3 is 13 residues. CDR3 bases: TGTGCCAGCAGTGGACAGGGGCCGGACGAGCAGTACTTC. Translation: CASSGQGPDEQYF.

The gene calls are TRBV13 and TRBJ2-1; D is unresolved. The CDR3 extends over 13 amino acids. Germline CDR1 is PRHDT and CDR2 is FYEKMQ (reference sequence). Trimming took off 3 bases at V and 5 bases at J, with 8 bases between the two ends. CDR3 sequence (DNA): TGTGCCAGCAGCTTCGCTCGGGACAATGAGCAGTTCTTC. Translating it yields CASSFARDNEQFF.

The rearrangement uses TRBV2 and TRBJ2-1; 11 bases match TRBD2. The CDR3 runs 13 residues. CDR1 and CDR2 from the germline V gene are SNHLY and FYNNEI. V gave up 9 bases and J gave up 7 bases; unmatched junction bases: 5. DNA for the CDR3: TGTGCCAGAACTAGCGGGAGTGGAAATGAGCAGTTCTTC. It specifies CARTSGSGNEQFF.

This chain connects TRBV27 to TRBJ1-6, with a possible D match to TRBD1 (5 bases). V was trimmed by 2 bases and J by 10 bases, leaving 12 bases between them. Germline CDR1 reads MNHEY; CDR2 reads SMNVEV (reference sequence). CDR3 length: 14 residues. CDR3 nucleotide sequence: TGTGCCAGCAGTTTAGAGCAGGGTACATCACCCCTCCACTTT. Translating it yields CASSLEQGTSPLHF.

The V gene is TRBV4-1, the J gene TRBJ2-2; TRBD2 agrees at 10 bases. V lost 0 bases to trimming and J lost 9 bases; unmatched junction nucleotides: 7. From germline, CDR1 is MGHRA and CDR2 YSYEKL. The CDR3 sequence is 16 residues long. The CDR3 loop is CASSQEAASGSRELFF. CDR3 sequence (DNA): TGCGCCAGCAGCCAAGAAGCGGCTAGCGGGAGCCGGGAGCTGTTTTTT.